These T cell receptor beta chains were read from a single sample in a study of blood T cell repertoires in COVID-19. Clones were read by immunoSEQ multiplex PCR, and TCRdb kept only the in-frame ones, dropping some. Among fewer than 300,000 clones listed, around 89% were seen once. Sequencing was performed on peripheral blood. Receptors originate from a man aged 30 to 45 with acute or convalescent COVID-19. Both conserved end residues are part of each CDR3. A D gene is named only where the DNA matches it firmly. Where a row states a size, it is once, few, many or the class of an expanded clone; other rows omit it.

clone_size j_call d_call v_call cdr3_nt cdr3_aa
NA TRBJ1-6 NA TRBV7-3 TGTGCCAGCAGCTTACTGGGGAGTGTGGGTTCACCCCTCCACTTT CASSLLGSVGSPLHF
once TRBJ1-5 TRBD1 TRBV12-3/TRBV12-4 TGTGCCAGCAGTTTCGCAGGGGGCCAGCCCCAGCATTTT CASSFAGGQPQHF
NA TRBJ2-7 TRBD2 TRBV5-8 TGTGCCAGCAGCCTAACATCGGCGGGAGGGTATACGAAGCAGTACTTC CASSLTSAGGYTKQYF
NA TRBJ1-2 TRBD1 TRBV7-9 TGTGCCAGCAGCCCCGACCGGGACAGGGATCGCTACACCTTC CASSPDRDRDRYTF
NA TRBJ2-1 TRBD2 TRBV7-8 TGTGCCTCTTTGGGGGGGGAGTCGCCCTACAATGAGCAGTTCTTC CASLGGESPYNEQFF
NA TRBJ2-5 NA TRBV2 TGTGCCAGCAGTGAGGGGCGTAAAGAGACCCAGTACTTC CASSEGRKETQYF
once TRBJ2-7 TRBD2 TRBV6-6 TGTGCCAGCAGACTAGCGGGAGCGATCCACGAGCAGTACTTC CASRLAGAIHEQYF
few TRBJ1-1 NA TRBV18 TGTGCCAGCTCACCACCTGCGGGGTACACTGAAGCTTTCTTT CASSPPAGYTEAFF
NA TRBJ1-6 TRBD1 TRBV28 TGTGCCAGCAGGGATACCGGGACAGGGTCTAGTTCACCCCTCCACTTT CASRDTGTGSSSPLHF
NA TRBJ1-6 NA TRBV5-4 TGTGCCAGCAGCTTGGATCCTCTAGGTGGCTATAATTCACCCCTCCACTTT CASSLDPLGGYNSPLHF
few TRBJ1-2 NA TRBV5-4 TGTGCCAGCAGCTCGGGTTTTTATGGCTACACCTTC CASSSGFYGYTF
once TRBJ2-3 NA TRBV7-3 TGTGCCAGCAGCCCATTAGTAGGGAGAGGGACAGATACGCAGTATTTT CASSPLVGRGTDTQYF
NA TRBJ1-2 NA TRBV5-1 TGCGCCAGCTCTCTGGGTACAGGTTATAACTATGGCTACACCTTC CASSLGTGYNYGYTF
NA TRBJ1-2 TRBD1 TRBV28 TGTGCCAGCGAAACAGGGGGAATCGGTAACTATGGCTACACCTTC CASETGGIGNYGYTF
NA TRBJ2-7 TRBD1 TRBV5-4 TGTGCCAGCAGCCTGGGGGGACAGGGGGCGTCCGAGCAGTACTTC CASSLGGQGASEQYF
NA TRBJ2-7 NA TRBV5-1 TGCGCCAGCAGCTTGGACAGGGAGCAGTACTTC CASSLDREQYF
NA TRBJ2-1 TRBD2 TRBV5-1 TGCGCCAGCAGCTTTGAGCGGGGATACAATGAGCAGTTCTTC CASSFERGYNEQFF
NA TRBJ2-7 TRBD1 TRBV5-4 TGTGCCAGCAGTCGACCGGGACAGGGGGCATACGAGCAGTACTTC CASSRPGQGAYEQYF
NA TRBJ1-4 TRBD1 TRBV5-4 TGTGCCAGCAGCTTCTCAGGGGGAGGAGCAACTAATGAAAAACTGTTTTTT CASSFSGGGATNEKLFF
NA TRBJ2-3 NA TRBV28 TGTGCCACTATAAATGTGGACAAAAGAGATACGCAGTATTTT CATINVDKRDTQYF
NA TRBJ1-2 NA TRBV5-4 TGTGCCAGCAGCCGAAGCCTCTATGGCTACACCTTC CASSRSLYGYTF
NA TRBJ1-5 TRBD1 TRBV28 TGTGCCAGCCTCCGTACCGGGACAGGGGATCAGCCCCAGCATTTT CASLRTGTGDQPQHF
NA TRBJ2-7 NA TRBV18 TGTGCCAGCTCACCCCCCGGTAGTTACGAGCAGTACTTC CASSPPGSYEQYF
NA TRBJ1-2 NA TRBV2 TGTGCCAGCAGGGCCGGGAGTTTTTATGGCTACACCTTC CASRAGSFYGYTF
NA TRBJ2-1 NA TRBV7-3 TGTGCCAGCAGCTTAGAGGGCCAGGACAGCTACAATGAGCAGTTCTTC CASSLEGQDSYNEQFF
NA TRBJ2-3 NA TRBV27 TGTGCCAGCAGGGCATACGCCTGGGCGGGCGGGTCGGTTACGCAGTATTTT CASRAYAWAGGSVTQYF
NA TRBJ2-1 TRBD2 TRBV7-9 TGTGCCAGCAGTCCCTCCGGACTAGCGGGGAACAATGAGCAGTTCTTC CASSPSGLAGNNEQFF
few TRBJ1-5 NA TRBV19 TGTGCCAGTGAACCGGGACTCAATCAGCCCCAGCATTTT CASEPGLNQPQHF
NA TRBJ1-6 TRBD1 TRBV5-6 TGTGCCAGCAGATCCGGGACAGGGAATTCACCCCTCCACTTT CASRSGTGNSPLHF
NA TRBJ1-1 NA TRBV19 TGTGCCAGTAGTATAACCCCTCCGGTAGCTGAAGCTTTCTTT CASSITPPVAEAFF
NA TRBJ2-7 TRBD1 TRBV5-1 TGCGCCAGCAGCTCCGGGACAGTAGGCTACGAGCAGTACTTC CASSSGTVGYEQYF
NA TRBJ1-5 TRBD1 TRBV9 TGTGCCAGTGGGACAGGAAGCAATCAGCCCCAGCATTTT CASGTGSNQPQHF
NA TRBJ2-1 TRBD2 TRBV28 TGTGCCAGCAGCCTAGCGGGGGTTTACAATGAGCAGTTCTTC CASSLAGVYNEQFF
NA TRBJ2-1 NA TRBV13 TGTGCCAGCAGCTTCCTAAAAAACGAGCAGTTCTTC CASSFLKNEQFF
NA TRBJ2-7 NA TRBV29-1 TGCAGCGTTGGGACAGTCTACGAGCAGTACTTC CSVGTVYEQYF
once TRBJ1-3 NA TRBV28 TGTGCCAGCAGTTTAAGACAGATTGGAAACACCATATATTTT CASSLRQIGNTIYF
NA TRBJ2-1 TRBD2 TRBV28 TGTGCCAGCAGTTTACTAAGCGGGAGCGGGAATGAGCAGTTCTTC CASSLLSGSGNEQFF
NA TRBJ2-1 TRBD2 TRBV10-3 TGTGCCATCAGTGTTAGCGGGGGGGCCAGGGAGCAGTTCTTC CAISVSGGAREQFF
NA TRBJ1-5 TRBD1 TRBV27 TGTGCCAGCAGTTTGCTCTCAGGGACAGGGGGACGTCAGCCCCAGCATTTT CASSLLSGTGGRQPQHF
NA TRBJ1-1 TRBD1 TRBV5-1 TGCGCCAGCACCCCCCTGGGGACAGGGGGGGTATCGTACACTGAAGCTTTCTTT CASTPLGTGGVSYTEAFF
NA TRBJ1-5 NA TRBV25-1 TGTGCCAGCAGTGCCCTCTCTAGCAATCAGCCCCAGCATTTT CASSALSSNQPQHF
NA TRBJ1-1 NA TRBV4-1 TGCGCCAGCAGCCAAGCTGCGGCAGCGAACACTGAAGCTTTCTTT CASSQAAAANTEAFF
NA TRBJ1-1 TRBD1 TRBV6-5 TGTGCCAGCGCACCTGACAGGGGCACTGAAGCTTTCTTT CASAPDRGTEAFF
NA TRBJ2-1 NA TRBV18 TGTGCCAGCTCACCACGCGGGACAGACAATGAGCAGTTCTTC CASSPRGTDNEQFF
NA TRBJ1-3 NA TRBV5-6 TGTGCCAGCAGCTTGAGGGGGAACACCATATATTTT CASSLRGNTIYF
few TRBJ1-1 NA TRBV4-2 TGTGCCAGCAGCCAAGAACAAAAAGCTTTCTTT CASSQEQKAFF
NA TRBJ2-2 NA TRBV11-3 TGTGCCAGCAGCAAGCGTGGAGCGAACACCGGGGAGCTGTTTTTT CASSKRGANTGELFF
once TRBJ1-1 TRBD1 TRBV28 TGTGCCAGCAGTCCCTCTCAGACAGGGAGACCTGAAGCTTTCTTT CASSPSQTGRPEAFF
NA TRBJ1-2 NA TRBV28 TGTGCCAGCAGTTGGTCAGTGGCGGGGGCGGCAAACTATGGCTACACCTTC CASSWSVAGAANYGYTF
NA TRBJ2-5 NA TRBV3-1/TRBV3-2 TGTGCCAGCAGCCCCCTAGTCCGAGAGACCCAGTACTTC CASSPLVRETQYF